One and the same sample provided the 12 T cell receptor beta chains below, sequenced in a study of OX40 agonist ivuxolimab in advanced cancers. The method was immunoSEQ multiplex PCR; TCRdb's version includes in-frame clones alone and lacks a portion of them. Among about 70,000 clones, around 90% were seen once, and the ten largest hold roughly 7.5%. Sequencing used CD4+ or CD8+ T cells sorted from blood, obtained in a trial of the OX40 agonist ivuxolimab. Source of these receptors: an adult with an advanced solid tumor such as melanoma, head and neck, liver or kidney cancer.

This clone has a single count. In DNA, the CDR3 is TGTGCCAGCAGAGCCGACAGGGGCTCTTTTTACGAGCAGTACTTC. The encoded protein is CASRADRGSFYEQYF. This rearrangement joins TRBV25-1 to TRBJ2-7; 8 bases map to TRBD1. The CDR3 sequence is 15 residues long. Trimming took 6 bases from V and 4 from J; bases not matched to a gene: 11. Germline V gene lookup returns CDR1 MGHDK and CDR2 SYGVNS.

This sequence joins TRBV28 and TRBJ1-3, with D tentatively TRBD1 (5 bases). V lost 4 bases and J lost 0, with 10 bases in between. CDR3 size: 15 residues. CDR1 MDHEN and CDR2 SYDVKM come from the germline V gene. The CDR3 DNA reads TGTGCCAGCAGTTGGGACGGGAGCTCTGGAAACACCATATATTTT. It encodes CASSWDGSSGNTIYF.

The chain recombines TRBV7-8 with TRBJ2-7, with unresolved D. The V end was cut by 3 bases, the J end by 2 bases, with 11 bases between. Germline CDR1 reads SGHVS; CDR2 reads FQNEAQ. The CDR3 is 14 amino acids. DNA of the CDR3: TGTGCCAGCAGCTTTAACAGCCGCCCCTACGAGCAGTACTTC. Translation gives CASSFNSRPYEQYF.

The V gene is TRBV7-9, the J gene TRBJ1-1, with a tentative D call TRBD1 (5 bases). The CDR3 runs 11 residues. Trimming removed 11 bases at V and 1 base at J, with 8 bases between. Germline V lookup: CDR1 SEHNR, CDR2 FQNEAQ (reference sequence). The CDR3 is CAGGENTEAFF. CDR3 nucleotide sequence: TGTGCCGGGGGGGAGAACACTGAAGCTTTCTTT. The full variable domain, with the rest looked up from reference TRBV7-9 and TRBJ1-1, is DTGVSQNPRHKITKRGQNVTFRCDPISEHNRLYWYRQTLGQGPEFLTYFQNEAQLEKSRLLSDRFSAERPKGSFSTLEIQRTEQGDSAMYLCAGGENTEAFFGQGTRLTVV.

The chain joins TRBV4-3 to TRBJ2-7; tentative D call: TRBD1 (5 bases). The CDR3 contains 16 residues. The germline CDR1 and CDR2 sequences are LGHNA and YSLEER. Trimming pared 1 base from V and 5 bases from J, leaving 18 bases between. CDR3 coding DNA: TGCGCCAGCAGCCAAGGTAGGGCAGGGAATGTCAACGAGCAGTACTTC. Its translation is CASSQGRAGNVNEQYF.

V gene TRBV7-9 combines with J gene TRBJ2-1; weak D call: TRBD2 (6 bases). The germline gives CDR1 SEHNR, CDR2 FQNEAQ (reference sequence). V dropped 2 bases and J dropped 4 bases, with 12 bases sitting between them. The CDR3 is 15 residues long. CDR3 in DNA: TGTGCCAGCAGCTTAACTAGCATCCCTTACAATGAGCAGTTCTTC. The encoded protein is CASSLTSIPYNEQFF.

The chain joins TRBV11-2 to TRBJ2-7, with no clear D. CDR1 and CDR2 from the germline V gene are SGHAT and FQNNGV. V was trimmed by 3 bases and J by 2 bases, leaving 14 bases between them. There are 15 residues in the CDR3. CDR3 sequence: CASSFLVASTYEQYF. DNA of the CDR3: TGTGCCAGCAGCTTTTTGGTGGCTTCCACCTACGAGCAGTACTTC.

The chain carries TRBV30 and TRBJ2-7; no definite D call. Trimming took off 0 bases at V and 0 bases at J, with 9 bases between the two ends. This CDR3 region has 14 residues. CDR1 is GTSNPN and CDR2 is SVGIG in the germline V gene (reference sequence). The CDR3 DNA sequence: TGTGCCTGGAGTGTACCAGGCGTCTCCTACGAGCAGTACTTC. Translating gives CAWSVPGVSYEQYF. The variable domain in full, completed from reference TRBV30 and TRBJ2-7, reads SQTIHQWPATLVQPVGSPLSLECTVEGTSNPNLYWYRQAAGRGLQLLFYSVGIGQISSEVPQNLSASRPQDRQFILSSKKLLLSDSGFYLCAWSVPGVSYEQYFGPGTRLTVT.

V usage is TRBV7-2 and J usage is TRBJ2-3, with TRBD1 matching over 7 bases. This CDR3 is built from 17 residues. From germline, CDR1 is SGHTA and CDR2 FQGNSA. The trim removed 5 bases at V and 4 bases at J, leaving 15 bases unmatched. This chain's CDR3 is CASSDYPRDSPSDTQYF. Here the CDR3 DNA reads TGTGCCAGCAGCGACTACCCCCGGGACAGCCCCTCAGATACGCAGTATTTT.

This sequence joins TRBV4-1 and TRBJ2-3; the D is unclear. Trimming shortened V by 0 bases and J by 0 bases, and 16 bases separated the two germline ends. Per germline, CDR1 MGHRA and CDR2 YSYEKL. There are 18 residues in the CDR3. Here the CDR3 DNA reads TGCGCCAGCAGCCAAGATCAACGGTCGGGCTTTAGCACAGATACGCAGTATTTT. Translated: CASSQDQRSGFSTDTQYF.

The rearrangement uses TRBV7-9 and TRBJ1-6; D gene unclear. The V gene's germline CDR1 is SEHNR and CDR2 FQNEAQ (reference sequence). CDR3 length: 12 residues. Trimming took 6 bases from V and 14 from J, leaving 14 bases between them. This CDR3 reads CASSPWEGTLHF. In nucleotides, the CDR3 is TGTGCCAGCAGTCCCTGGGAGGGCACCCTCCACTTT.

The CDR3 region has the DNA TGTGCCTGGGGACCGGGGTCGAACACTGAAGCTTTCTTT. It specifies CAWGPGSNTEAFF. The rearrangement links TRBV30 to TRBJ1-1; no firm D call. The CDR3 spans 13 residues. Deletions cut 5 bases from V and 1 base from J, with 11 bases between. Germline CDR1 GTSNPN, CDR2 SVGIG (reference sequence).